The 10 T cell receptor beta chains below all came from one sample that was sequenced in a study of blood T cell repertoires in COVID-19. This table comes from immunoSEQ multiplex PCR, and its TCRdb copy is limited to in-frame clones, with some not included. The sample has about 150,000 clones; around 87% are singletons. The specimen sequenced was peripheral blood. These receptor sequences come from a man aged 18-30 years with COVID-19, enrolled during active disease.

This sequence joins TRBV27 and TRBJ2-2, with 14 nucleotides matching TRBD2. V shed 2 bases, J shed 4 bases, and the junction held 0 bases outside the gene matches. The CDR3 runs 16 residues. The germline CDR1 and CDR2 sequences are MNHEY and SMNVEV (reference sequence). Here the CDR3 DNA reads TGTGCCAGCAGTTTAGGACTAGCGGGAGGCACCGGGGAGCTGTTTTTT. Encoded protein: CASSLGLAGGTGELFF.

The V gene is TRBV7-8, the J gene TRBJ1-1; maybe TRBD1 (5 bases). CDR1 and CDR2 from the germline V gene are SGHVS and FQNEAQ. CDR3 length: 15 amino acids. V gave up 0 bases and J gave up 7 bases, with 15 bases separating them. CDR3 bases: TGTGCCAGCAGCTTAGCGGGCGGGGGATGGGGTGAAGCTTTCTTT. Residues: CASSLAGGGWGEAFF.

This clone was found a few times. The genes are TRBV12-3 or TRBV12-4 and TRBJ1-1, with D perhaps TRBD1 (6 bases). The length of the CDR3 is 13 residues. The V end lost 1 base, the J end lost 11 bases, and 14 bases lay between the germline ends. The CDR3 region is CASSLGRGWFAFF. For the CDR3, the DNA is TGTGCCAGCAGTTTAGGCAGGGGATGGTTCGCTTTCTTT.

A single count supports this clone. The chain employs TRBV3-1 (or the pseudogene TRBV3-2) and TRBJ2-5; D perhaps matches TRBD1 (5 bases). Germline-derived CDR1 and CDR2 are LGHDT and YNNKEL (reference sequence). V gave up 6 bases and J gave up 7 bases, with 15 bases separating them. This CDR3 spans 13 amino acids. The chain's CDR3 is CASRLAGYGTQYF. The CDR3 DNA sequence: TGTGCCAGCAGATTGGCAGGGTACGGGACCCAGTACTTC.

This clone has just one count. This rearrangement joins TRBV19 to TRBJ2-2; D unresolved. Germline CDR1 reads LNHDA; CDR2 reads SQIVND (reference sequence). There are 11 residues in the CDR3. Trimming removed 3 bases from V and 6 bases from J, with 2 bases in between. CDR3 protein: CASSISGELFF. In DNA form, the CDR3 reads TGTGCCAGTAGTATCTCCGGGGAGCTGTTTTTT.

Here the CDR3 reads CAIREGARETQYF. CDR3 in DNA: TGTGCCATCAGGGAGGGGGCGAGGGAGACCCAGTACTTC. V gene TRBV10-3 combines with J gene TRBJ2-5, with D possibly matching TRBD1 (7 bases). The CDR3 extends over 13 amino acids. Trimming took 6 bases from V and 5 from J, leaving 13 bases between them. CDR1 is ENHRY, CDR2 SYGVKD, per germline.

The chain couples TRBV4-1 to TRBJ1-5; unclear D gene. Trimming shortened V by 2 bases and J by 4 bases, and 12 bases separated the two germline ends. The CDR3 contains 15 residues. The germline gives CDR1 MGHRA, CDR2 YSYEKL. This CDR3 reads CASSQSGAGNQPQHF. The CDR3 DNA follows: TGCGCCAGCAGCCAATCAGGTGCTGGAAATCAGCCCCAGCATTTT.

This clone was counted a single time. The chain carries TRBV19 and TRBJ2-1, with 7 bases aligning to TRBD1. This CDR3 contains 14 residues. Germline V lookup: CDR1 LNHDA, CDR2 SQIVND (reference sequence). Unmatched junction bases numbered 5, after V lost 5 bases and J lost 4 bases. Here the CDR3 reads CASSGAGGYNEQFF. The CDR3 DNA sequence: TGTGCCAGTAGTGGAGCAGGGGGTTACAATGAGCAGTTCTTC.

The chain has TRBV28 and TRBJ2-7; 7 bases align to TRBD1. This CDR3 has 15 residues. V lost 6 bases to trimming and J lost 2 bases; unmatched junction nucleotides: 10. The germline V gene has CDR1 MDHEN and CDR2 SYDVKM. The DNA for the CDR3 is TGTGCCAGCAGGGCCCTGACAGGGCGCCCCTACGAGCAGTACTTC. This translates into CASRALTGRPYEQYF. Full variable domain (outside the CDR3, taken from reference TRBV28 and TRBJ2-7): DVKVTQSSRYLVKRTGEKVFLECVQDMDHENMFWYRQDPGLGLRLIYFSYDVKMKEKGDIPEGYSVSREKKERFSLILESASTNQTSMYLCASRALTGRPYEQYFGPGTRLTVT.

V gene TRBV5-4 combines with J gene TRBJ2-5; the D is unclear. The length of the CDR3 is 13 residues. Germline V lookup: CDR1 SGHNT, CDR2 YYREEE (reference sequence). V gave up 0 bases and J gave up 4 bases, with 7 bases separating them. The CDR3 DNA reads as TGTGCCAGCAGCTTGGGCTTCGGAGAGACCCAGTACTTC. This gives the protein CASSLGFGETQYF.